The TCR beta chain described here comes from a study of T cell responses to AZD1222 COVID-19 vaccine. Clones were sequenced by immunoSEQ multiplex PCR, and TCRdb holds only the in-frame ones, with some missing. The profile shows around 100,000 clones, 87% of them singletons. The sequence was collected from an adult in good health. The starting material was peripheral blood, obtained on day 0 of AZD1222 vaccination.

As DNA, the CDR3 is TGTGCCAGCAGCTTGGGACTAGCGGGCACAGATACGCAGTATTTT. Translated: CASSLGLAGTDTQYF. The chain uses TRBV5-4 and TRBJ2-3; TRBD2 agrees at 9 bases. V shed 0 bases, J shed 1 base, and the junction held 0 bases outside the gene matches. Looked up from germline, CDR1 is SGHNT and CDR2 is YYREEE (reference sequence). This CDR3 has 15 amino acids.